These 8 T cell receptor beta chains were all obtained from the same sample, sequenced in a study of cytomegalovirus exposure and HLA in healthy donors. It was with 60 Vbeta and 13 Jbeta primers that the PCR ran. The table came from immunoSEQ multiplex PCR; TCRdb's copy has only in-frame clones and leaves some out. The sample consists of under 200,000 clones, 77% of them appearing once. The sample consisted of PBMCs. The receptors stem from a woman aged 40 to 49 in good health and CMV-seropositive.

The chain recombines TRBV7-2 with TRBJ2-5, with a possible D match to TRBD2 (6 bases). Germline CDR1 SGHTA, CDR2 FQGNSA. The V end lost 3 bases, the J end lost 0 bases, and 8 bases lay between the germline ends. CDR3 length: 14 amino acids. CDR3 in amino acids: CASSFAGYQETQYF. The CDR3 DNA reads TGTGCCAGCAGCTTTGCGGGGTACCAAGAGACCCAGTACTTC.

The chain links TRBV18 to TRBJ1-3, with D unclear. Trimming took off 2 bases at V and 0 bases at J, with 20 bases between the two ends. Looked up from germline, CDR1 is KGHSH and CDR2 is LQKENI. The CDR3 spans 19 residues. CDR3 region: CASSPTRAEIPSSGNTIYF. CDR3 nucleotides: TGTGCCAGCTCACCAACGAGAGCCGAAATTCCGAGCTCTGGAAACACCATATATTTT.

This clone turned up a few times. CDR3 DNA: TGTGCCAGCAGCTTTGGTACAGGGGGCGCCAATGGCTACACCTTC. This encodes CASSFGTGGANGYTF. The chain joins TRBV7-2 to TRBJ1-2, with 9 bases matching TRBD1. The CDR3 contains 15 residues. Germline trimming cut 3 bases from V and 6 bases from J; bases unmatched to any gene: 8. CDR1 is SGHTA, CDR2 FQGNSA, per germline.

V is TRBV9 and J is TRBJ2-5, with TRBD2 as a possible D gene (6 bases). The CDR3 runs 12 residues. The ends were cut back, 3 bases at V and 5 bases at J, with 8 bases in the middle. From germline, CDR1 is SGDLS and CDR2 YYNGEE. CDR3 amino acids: CASSAGGETQYF. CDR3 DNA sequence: TGTGCCAGCAGCGCTGGGGGGGAGACCCAGTACTTC.

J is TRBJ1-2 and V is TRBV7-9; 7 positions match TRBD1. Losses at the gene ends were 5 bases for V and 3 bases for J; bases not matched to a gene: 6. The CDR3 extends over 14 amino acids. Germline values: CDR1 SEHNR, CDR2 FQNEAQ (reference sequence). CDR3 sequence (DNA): TGTGCCAGCAGCCTTAACCAGGGGGACTATGGCTACACCTTC. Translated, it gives CASSLNQGDYGYTF.

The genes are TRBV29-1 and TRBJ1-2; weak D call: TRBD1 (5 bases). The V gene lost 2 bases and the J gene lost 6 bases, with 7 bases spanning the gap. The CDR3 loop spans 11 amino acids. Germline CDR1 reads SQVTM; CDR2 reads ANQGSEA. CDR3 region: CSVERGNGYTF. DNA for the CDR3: TGCAGCGTTGAACGGGGGAATGGCTACACCTTC.

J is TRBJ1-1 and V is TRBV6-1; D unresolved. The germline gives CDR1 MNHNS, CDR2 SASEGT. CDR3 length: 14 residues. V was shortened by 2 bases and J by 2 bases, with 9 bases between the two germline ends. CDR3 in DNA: TGTGCCAGCAGTGAAAGGCAGGTCAACACTGAAGCTTTCTTT. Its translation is CASSERQVNTEAFF.

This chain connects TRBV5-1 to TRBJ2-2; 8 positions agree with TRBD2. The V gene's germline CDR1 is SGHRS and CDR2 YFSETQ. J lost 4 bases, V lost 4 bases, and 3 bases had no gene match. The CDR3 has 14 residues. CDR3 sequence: CASSLREGTGELFF. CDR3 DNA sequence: TGCGCCAGCAGCCTCCGGGAGGGCACCGGGGAGCTGTTTTTT.